The rows below give T cell receptor beta chains drawn from one sample of a study of OX40 agonist ivuxolimab in advanced cancers. Generated by immunoSEQ multiplex PCR, the TCRdb table keeps only in-frame clones and is missing some. The sample lists around 65,000 clones; roughly 90% were seen once. Sequencing used CD4+ or CD8+ T cells sorted from blood, obtained in a trial of the OX40 agonist ivuxolimab. Every receptor here comes from an adult with an advanced solid tumor such as melanoma, head and neck, liver or kidney cancer. The CDR3 runs from the conserved cysteine through the conserved F or W. Fields, in order: V gene, D gene, J gene, clone size, CDR3 protein, CDR3 DNA. The D gene is left open where the match is weak. Part of the rows lack a size; the others show once, few, many or a class for expanded clones.

>TRBV9|TRBD1|TRBJ2-1|NA
CASSVFGGTGAINEQFF
TGTGCCAGCAGCGTTTTTGGCGGGACAGGGGCCATCAATGAGCAGTTCTTC
>TRBV6-5|TRBD1|TRBJ2-3|NA
CASSWTGSGASDTQYF
TGTGCCAGCAGTTGGACAGGATCCGGGGCGTCGGATACGCAGTATTTT
>TRBV2|NA|TRBJ2-5|once
CASSGTTQETQYF
TGTGCCAGCAGTGGGACTACACAAGAGACCCAGTACTTC
>TRBV5-1|NA|TRBJ2-7|NA
CASSFKGYEQYF
TGTGCCAGCAGCTTTAAGGGTTACGAGCAGTACTTC
>TRBV28|NA|TRBJ2-7|NA
CASSLTQTYEQYF
TGTGCCAGCAGTTTAACTCAAACCTACGAGCAGTACTTC
>TRBV19|TRBD1|TRBJ1-2|NA
CASSDRVGYGYTF
TGTGCCAGTAGTGACAGGGTTGGCTATGGCTACACCTTC
>TRBV30|NA|TRBJ1-5|NA
CAWSGTNNQPQHF
TGTGCCTGGAGCGGGACAAATAATCAGCCCCAGCATTTT
>TRBV7-3|TRBD1|TRBJ1-1|NA
CASSQGAGGPQTEAFF
TGTGCCAGCAGCCAGGGCGCAGGGGGTCCTCAGACTGAAGCTTTCTTT
>TRBV7-9|NA|TRBJ2-7|NA
CASSPPVHRNEQYF
TGTGCCAGCAGCCCCCCGGTCCACCGTAACGAGCAGTACTTC
>TRBV25-1|NA|TRBJ1-2|NA
CASSARTGAYGYTF
TGTGCCAGCAGTGCCCGAACAGGTGCCTATGGCTACACCTTC
>TRBV9|NA|TRBJ1-1|NA
CASSPSQVMNTEAFF
TGTGCCAGCAGCCCCTCACAGGTCATGAACACTGAAGCTTTCTTT
>TRBV6-5|TRBD1|TRBJ2-2|NA
CASRNRQGTGELFF
TGTGCCAGCAGGAACCGACAGGGCACCGGGGAGCTGTTTTTT
>TRBV2|TRBD1|TRBJ2-1|NA
CASRTGDYEQFF
TGTGCCAGCAGGACAGGGGACTATGAGCAGTTCTTC
>TRBV5-1|TRBD1|TRBJ1-3|few
CASSGDRNNRFSGNTIYF
TGCGCCAGCAGCGGGGACAGGAACAACCGATTCTCTGGAAACACCATATATTTT
>TRBV19|NA|TRBJ2-5|NA
CASSIEGAGAVQETQYF
TGTGCCAGTAGTATAGAGGGGGCGGGGGCCGTACAAGAGACCCAGTACTTC
>TRBV6-5|TRBD1|TRBJ1-1|NA
CASSDRGDTEAFF
TGTGCCAGCAGTGACAGGGGAGACACTGAAGCTTTCTTT
>TRBV5-1|NA|TRBJ2-5|few
CASSRIGSQETQYF
TGCGCCAGCAGCCGAATAGGGTCCCAAGAGACCCAGTACTTC
>TRBV6-6|NA|TRBJ1-4|NA
CASSEGRTNEKLFF
TGTGCCAGCAGTGAGGGGAGAACTAATGAAAAACTGTTTTTT
>TRBV5-4|TRBD2|TRBJ2-3|NA
CASSLVGSGGASIDTQYF
TGTGCCAGCAGCTTGGTTGGTAGCGGGGGGGCCTCCATAGATACGCAGTATTTT
>TRBV6-1|NA|TRBJ2-3|NA
CASSHTDTQYF
TGTGCCAGCAGTCATACAGATACGCAGTATTTT
>TRBV1|NA|TRBJ2-3|NA
CTSSPGTSGRYFCVTDTQYF
NA
>TRBV2|TRBD1|TRBJ2-1|NA
CASSGTGQETTKQFF
TGTGCCAGCAGCGGAACGGGACAGGAGACCACCAAGCAGTTCTTC
>TRBV7-8|TRBD1|TRBJ2-1|NA
CASSYRTGGNHEQFF
TGTGCCAGCAGCTACCGGACAGGGGGCAACCATGAGCAGTTCTTC
>TRBV9|NA|TRBJ1-2|NA
CASSVDPENYGYTF
TGTGCCAGCAGCGTAGATCCGGAAAACTATGGCTACACCTTC
>TRBV11-2|NA|TRBJ2-3|NA
CASSLEDTQYF
TGTGCCAGCAGCTTAGAGGATACGCAGTATTTT
>TRBV5-8|TRBD2|TRBJ2-7|NA
CASSSWTSGGIEQYF
TGTGCCAGCAGCTCCTGGACTAGCGGGGGTATCGAGCAGTACTTC
>TRBV11-2|NA|TRBJ2-3|NA
CASSLVQGRPDTQYF
TGTGCCAGCAGCTTAGTTCAGGGGCGCCCAGATACGCAGTATTTT
>TRBV11-1|NA|TRBJ2-1|NA
CASSLAGDSYNEQFF
TGTGCCAGCAGCTTAGCGGGGGACTCCTACAATGAGCAGTTCTTC
>TRBV19|NA|TRBJ2-7|NA
CASRRQSYYEQYF
TGTGCCAGTAGGAGGCAATCGTACTACGAGCAGTACTTC
>TRBV19|TRBD2|TRBJ2-5|NA
CASRKGPEASGDETQYF
TGTGCCAGTAGGAAGGGCCCCGAGGCTAGCGGAGACGAGACCCAGTACTTC
>TRBV6-6|NA|TRBJ2-3|NA
CASTGGTDTQYF
TGTGCCAGCACTGGGGGCACAGATACGCAGTATTTT
>TRBV18|TRBD1|TRBJ2-4|NA
CASSPRDRVSLAKNIQYF
TGTGCCAGCTCACCACGGGACAGGGTCTCCTTAGCCAAAAACATTCAGTACTTC
>TRBV9|NA|TRBJ2-5|NA
CASSVGLGEGETQYF
TGTGCCAGCAGCGTAGGGCTGGGAGAGGGGGAGACCCAGTACTTC
>TRBV5-1|NA|TRBJ2-3|once
CASSSGVLATDTQYF
TGCGCCAGCAGCTCGGGGGTACTAGCCACAGATACGCAGTATTTT
>TRBV6-6|NA|TRBJ1-3|NA
CASSYDLGRAGNTIYF
TGTGCCAGCAGTTACGACTTGGGGAGGGCTGGAAACACCATATATTTT
>TRBV7-9|NA|TRBJ1-6|few
CASSWSSDSPLHF
TGTGCCAGCAGCTGGTCCAGTGATTCACCCCTCCACTTT
>TRBV29-1|NA|TRBJ1-1|few
CSVQVGVNTEAFF
TGCAGCGTCCAGGTGGGGGTGAACACTGAAGCTTTCTTT
>TRBV27|NA|TRBJ2-5|NA
CASAGNSETQYF
TGTGCCAGCGCGGGTAACAGCGAGACCCAGTACTTC
>TRBV7-8|NA|TRBJ2-5|NA
CASSFPTSGQWGETQYF
TGTGCCAGCAGCTTTCCTACGTCAGGGCAGTGGGGGGAGACCCAGTACTTC
>TRBV5-4|NA|TRBJ1-4|NA
CASSLPGEGGEKLFF
TGTGCCAGCAGCCTCCCCGGGGAGGGTGGAGAAAAACTGTTTTTT
>TRBV11-3|NA|TRBJ2-1|NA
CASSVYRESEQFF
TGTGCCAGCAGCGTATACAGGGAGAGTGAGCAGTTCTTC
>TRBV4-1|NA|TRBJ2-5|NA
CASSNVGQRGRRETQYF
TGCGCCAGCAGCAATGTGGGCCAGAGAGGCAGGCGAGAGACCCAGTACTTC
>TRBV14|NA|TRBJ1-6|NA
CASSQDRMEANSPLHF
TGTGCCAGCAGCCAAGATCGCATGGAGGCAAATTCACCCCTCCACTTT
>TRBV30|TRBD2|TRBJ2-5|NA
CAWRGTSGSRETQYF
TGTGCCTGGAGGGGAACTAGCGGGAGCCGAGAGACCCAGTACTTC
>TRBV27|TRBD1|TRBJ2-3|once
CASTTVTGARGTDTQYF
TGTGCCAGCACCACCGTGACAGGGGCAAGGGGCACAGATACGCAGTATTTT
>TRBV7-9|NA|TRBJ2-1|NA
CASSFRGSSGEQFF
TGTGCCAGCAGCTTTAGAGGGAGCAGCGGTGAGCAGTTCTTC
>TRBV19|NA|TRBJ2-2|NA
CASSIAENTGELFF
TGTGCCAGTTCCATAGCGGAGAACACCGGGGAGCTGTTTTTT
>TRBV28|NA|TRBJ2-5|NA
CASRNQGIETQYF
TGTGCCAGCAGGAATCAGGGGATCGAGACCCAGTACTTC
>TRBV13|TRBD2|TRBJ2-5|NA
CASSARLAGAQETQYF
TGTGCCAGCAGCGCTAGACTAGCGGGAGCACAAGAGACCCAGTACTTC
>TRBV5-1|TRBD2|TRBJ2-5|NA
CASSLAGTLSETQYF
TGCGCCAGCAGCTTAGCGGGGACTCTCTCGGAAACCCAGTACTTC
>TRBV6-1|NA|TRBJ2-7|NA
CASSSWTDLEQYF
TGTGCCAGCAGTTCATGGACTGATCTCGAGCAGTACTTC
>TRBV4-2|TRBD2|TRBJ2-2|NA
CASSQDLAGNTGELFF
TGTGCCAGCAGCCAAGATCTAGCGGGGAACACCGGGGAGCTGTTTTTT